These 20 T cell receptor beta chains came from one sample sequenced in a study of blood T cell repertoires in COVID-19 (dated by TCRdb to the early 2020s). The library was produced with the immunoSEQ multiplex PCR assay. Held by TCRdb, this immuneACCESS table contains in-frame sequences only and omits some clones. Under half of the omission traces to an unresolved V gene where checked; the cause of the rest is unknown. The sample records around 140,000 clones, roughly 88% of which are singletons. The top ten constitute 1.5% to 2% of the sample. Sample: peripheral blood. The source of these receptors is a man between 65 and 80 years old with acute or convalescent COVID-19.

The gene calls are TRBV7-9 and TRBJ1-3; D gene ambiguous. This CDR3 has 13 residues. V lost 5 bases and J 0 bases, leaving 5 bases between the germline ends. Germline V gene sequence: CDR1 SEHNR, CDR2 FQNEAQ (reference sequence). The CDR3 region is CASSPRSGNTIYF. The CDR3, as DNA: TGTGCCAGCAGCCCCCGCTCTGGAAACACCATATATTTT.

V is TRBV28 and J is TRBJ1-5; a possible D gene is TRBD1 (6 bases). Germline CDR1 and CDR2: MDHEN and SYDVKM. This CDR3 spans 14 amino acids. V dropped 5 bases and J dropped 9 bases, with 17 bases sitting between them. The CDR3 sequence: CASSPGTYQRPQHF. The CDR3 bases are TGTGCCAGCAGTCCCGGGACATATCAACGGCCCCAGCATTTT.

This chain links TRBV2 with TRBJ1-2; D not certain. CDR3 length: 15 residues. The V end lost 6 bases, the J end lost 1 base, and 15 bases lay between the germline ends. Per the germline V gene, CDR1 is SNHLY and CDR2 is FYNNEI. DNA of the CDR3: TGTGCCAGCAGAACCCTCGGAGGATTTAACTATGGCTACACCTTC. Its protein is CASRTLGGFNYGYTF.

This rearrangement joins TRBV6-6 to TRBJ1-5; D is unclear. Germline CDR1 and CDR2: MNHNY and SVGAGI (reference sequence). V lost 5 bases, J lost 3 bases, and 11 bases lay in between. This CDR3 comprises 14 residues. The CDR3 loop reads CASSAHTYNQPQHF. The CDR3, as DNA: TGTGCCAGCAGTGCCCACACGTACAATCAGCCCCAGCATTTT.

The genes are TRBV6-5 and TRBJ2-1; unclear D gene. The V gene lost 2 bases and the J gene lost 4 bases, with 12 bases spanning the gap. The germline V gene has CDR1 MNHEY and CDR2 SVGAGI. This CDR3 has 15 amino acids. This CDR3 is CASSYTGLGYNEQFF. The CDR3 nucleotides are TGTGCCAGCAGTTACACCGGTCTAGGTTACAATGAGCAGTTCTTC.

This clone has just a few counts. The chain links TRBV11-1 to TRBJ1-2, with D possibly TRBD1 on 5 matching bases. Germline V CDR1 and CDR2: SGHAT, FQDESV (reference sequence). This CDR3 region has 13 residues. V was trimmed by 5 bases and J by 3 bases, leaving 10 bases between them. The CDR3, as DNA: TGTGCCAGCAGCCCTCAGGGTTACTATGGCTACACCTTC. It translates to CASSPQGYYGYTF.

The rearrangement uses TRBV9 and TRBJ2-1, with 11 bases fitting TRBD2. After removal of 3 bases from V and 4 bases from J, the junction contained 6 bases not matched to a gene. The CDR3 spans 16 residues. Germline V gene lookup returns CDR1 SGDLS and CDR2 YYNGEE. The CDR3 loop reads CASSGLAGGTYNEQFF. The CDR3 DNA reads as TGTGCCAGCAGCGGATTAGCGGGAGGGACATACAATGAGCAGTTCTTC.

V usage is TRBV2 and J usage is TRBJ1-4; tentative D call: TRBD1 (6 bases). Per the germline V gene, CDR1 is SNHLY and CDR2 is FYNNEI. The V gene lost 5 bases and the J gene lost 8 bases, with 12 bases spanning the gap. The CDR3 is made up of 13 amino acids. CDR3 region: CASSPGAGEKLFF. The CDR3 bases are TGTGCCAGCAGTCCAGGGGCAGGAGAAAAACTGTTTTTT. Supplemented by reference TRBV2 and TRBJ1-4, the full variable domain reads EPEVTQTPSHQVTQMGQEVILRCVPISNHLYFYWYRQILGQKVEFLVSFYNNEISEKSEIFDDQFSVERPDGSNFTLKIRSTKLEDSAMYFCASSPGAGEKLFFGSGTQLSVL.

The chain is built from TRBV2 and TRBJ2-3; the match to TRBD1 covers 7 bases. In germline, CDR1 is SNHLY, CDR2 FYNNEI. V was clipped by 2 bases and J by 0 bases; unmatched bases: 2. The CDR3 contains 15 residues. The CDR3 DNA follows: TGTGCCAGCAGTGAATTCAGGGGGAGCACAGATACGCAGTATTTT. This gives the protein CASSEFRGSTDTQYF.

The rearrangement uses TRBV28 and TRBJ1-1; weak D call: TRBD1 (6 bases). The CDR3 has 14 amino acids. CDR1 MDHEN and CDR2 SYDVKM come from the germline V gene. V lost 4 bases and J 1 base, leaving 10 bases between the germline ends. CDR3 DNA: TGTGCCAGCAGTTCCACAGGGACGAACACTGAAGCTTTCTTT. Its translation: CASSSTGTNTEAFF. The full variable domain, rest sourced from reference TRBV28 and TRBJ1-1, is DVKVTQSSRYLVKRTGEKVFLECVQDMDHENMFWYRQDPGLGLRLIYFSYDVKMKEKGDIPEGYSVSREKKERFSLILESASTNQTSMYLCASSSTGTNTEAFFGQGTRLTVV.

This chain links TRBV6-5 with TRBJ1-2; D remains ambiguous. The CDR3 runs to 15 residues. Germline assignment: CDR1 MNHEY and CDR2 SVGAGI. V lost 2 bases to trimming and J lost 1 base, with 11 bases between them. As DNA, the CDR3 is TGTGCCAGCAGTTACGAGAAGGGAGGTAACTATGGCTACACCTTC. Amino acids: CASSYEKGGNYGYTF.

This rearrangement joins TRBV25-1 to TRBJ1-2; D unclear. V lost 5 bases and J lost 6, with 10 bases in between. Germline-derived CDR1 and CDR2 are MGHDK and SYGVNS. This CDR3 contains 12 residues. CDR3: CASSFGVDGYTF. CDR3 sequence (DNA): TGTGCCAGCAGTTTCGGGGTGGATGGCTACACCTTC.

The chain is built from TRBV29-1 and TRBJ1-4, with D uncertain. CDR1 and CDR2 from the germline V gene are SQVTM and ANQGSEA. V was trimmed by 4 bases and J by 5 bases, leaving 11 bases between them. The CDR3 has 13 residues. The CDR3 reads CSVVSALNEKLFF. The CDR3 bases are TGCAGCGTTGTAAGCGCATTGAATGAAAAACTGTTTTTT. The complete variable domain, with remaining parts taken from reference TRBV29-1 and TRBJ1-4, reads SAVISQKPSRDICQRGTSLTIQCQVDSQVTMMFWYRQQPGQSLTLIATANQGSEATYESGFVIDKFPISRPNLTFSTLTVSNMSPEDSSIYLCSVVSALNEKLFFGSGTQLSVL.

The chain couples TRBV2 to TRBJ1-5; TRBD1 aligns across 7 bases. CDR1 SNHLY and CDR2 FYNNEI come from the germline V gene. The CDR3 length is 18 residues. The ends lost 10 bases at V and 0 bases at J; junction bases unmatched: 18. The CDR3 protein is CATAVAKGAGYSNQPQHF. The CDR3 nucleotides read TGTGCCACCGCTGTGGCAAAGGGGGCAGGCTATAGCAATCAGCCCCAGCATTTT. The entire variable domain, with the rest obtained from reference TRBV2 and TRBJ1-5, is as follows: EPEVTQTPSHQVTQMGQEVILRCVPISNHLYFYWYRQILGQKVEFLVSFYNNEISEKSEIFDDQFSVERPDGSNFTLKIRSTKLEDSAMYFCATAVAKGAGYSNQPQHFGDGTRLSIL.

The CDR3 protein is CASSPPEGNKNIQYF. In DNA form, the CDR3 reads TGTGCCAGCAGTCCCCCGGAGGGGAACAAAAACATTCAGTACTTC. The V gene is TRBV28, the J gene TRBJ2-4; D possibly corresponds to TRBD2 (6 bases). The CDR3 has 15 amino acids. V dropped 5 bases and J dropped 3 bases, with 14 bases sitting between them. CDR1 and CDR2 (germline): MDHEN, SYDVKM.

The CDR3 coding sequence is TGTGCCAGCAGTCCACAGGGGGCCCAAAATTCACCCCTCCACTTT. Protein: CASSPQGAQNSPLHF. V is TRBV2 and J is TRBJ1-6; 9 bases are a match to TRBD1. CDR3 length: 15 amino acids. Germline CDR1 and CDR2: SNHLY and FYNNEI. V shed 5 bases, J shed 7 bases, and the junction held 6 bases outside the gene matches.

This chain links TRBV7-9 with TRBJ1-2, with 8 positions matching TRBD1. J was trimmed by 4 bases and V by 4 bases; bases with no gene match: 17. Per the germline V gene, CDR1 is SEHNR and CDR2 is FQNEAQ (reference sequence). The CDR3 spans 18 residues. CDR3 DNA sequence: TGTGCCAGCAGCTCGCCGTACAGGCAGGGGGCGCGCGGCTATGGCTACACCTTC. It translates to CASSSPYRQGARGYGYTF.

J is TRBJ1-4 and V is TRBV2; the match to TRBD1 covers 7 bases. Germline assignment: CDR1 SNHLY and CDR2 FYNNEI. V shed 2 bases and J 8 bases; nucleotides not matched to a gene: 5. The CDR3 has 14 amino acids. CDR3 sequence: CASSELQGFEKLFF. For the CDR3, the DNA is TGTGCCAGCAGTGAACTACAGGGGTTCGAAAAACTGTTTTTT.

The rearrangement joins TRBV5-1 to TRBJ1-2; D might be TRBD1 (5 bases). Germline V lookup: CDR1 SGHRS, CDR2 YFSETQ. The CDR3 is made up of 15 amino acids. Deletions cut 0 bases from V and 6 bases from J, with 15 bases between. Here the CDR3 reads CASSLGLTGHHGYTF. The DNA for the CDR3 is TGCGCCAGCAGCTTGGGGCTCACCGGACACCATGGCTACACCTTC.

The genes are TRBV7-2 and TRBJ1-4, with D maybe TRBD1 (5 bases). Germline CDR1 SGHTA, CDR2 FQGNSA. The CDR3 extends over 14 amino acids. Trimming stripped 3 bases from V and 8 bases from J, with 13 bases between. CDR3 bases: TGTGCCAGCAGCTTTGGGCAGGGCCGGGAAAAACTGTTTTTT. The encoded protein is CASSFGQGREKLFF.